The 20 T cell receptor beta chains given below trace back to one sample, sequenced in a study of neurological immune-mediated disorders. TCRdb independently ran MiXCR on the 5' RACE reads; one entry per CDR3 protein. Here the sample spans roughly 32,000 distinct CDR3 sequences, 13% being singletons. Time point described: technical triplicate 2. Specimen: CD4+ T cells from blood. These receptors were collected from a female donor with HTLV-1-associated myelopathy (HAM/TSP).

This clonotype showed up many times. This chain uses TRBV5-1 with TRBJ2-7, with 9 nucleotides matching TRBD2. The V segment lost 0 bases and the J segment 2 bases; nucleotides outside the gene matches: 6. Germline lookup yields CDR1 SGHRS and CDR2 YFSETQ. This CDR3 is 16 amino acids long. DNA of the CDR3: TGCGCCAGCAGCTTGGCCGGGGCTAGCGGGGCCTACGAGCAGTACTTC. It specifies CASSLAGASGAYEQYF.

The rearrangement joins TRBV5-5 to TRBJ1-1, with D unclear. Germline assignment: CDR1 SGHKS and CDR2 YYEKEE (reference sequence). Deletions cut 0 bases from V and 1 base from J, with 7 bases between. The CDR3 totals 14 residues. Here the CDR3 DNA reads TGTGCCAGCAGCTTGGATAGGGCGAACACTGAAGCTTTCTTT. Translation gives CASSLDRANTEAFF. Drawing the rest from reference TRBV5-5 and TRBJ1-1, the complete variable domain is DAGVTQSPTHLIKTRGQQVTLRCSPISGHKSVSWYQQVLGQGPQFIFQYYEKEERGRGNFPDRFSARQFPNYSSELNVNALLLGDSALYLCASSLDRANTEAFFGQGTRLTVV.

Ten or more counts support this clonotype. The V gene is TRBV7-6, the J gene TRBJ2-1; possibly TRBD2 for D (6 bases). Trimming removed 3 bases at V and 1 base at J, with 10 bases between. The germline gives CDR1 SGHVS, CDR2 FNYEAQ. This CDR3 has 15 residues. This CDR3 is CASSFEGTSYNEQFF. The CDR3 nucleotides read TGTGCCAGCAGCTTCGAGGGGACTTCCTACAATGAGCAGTTCTTC.

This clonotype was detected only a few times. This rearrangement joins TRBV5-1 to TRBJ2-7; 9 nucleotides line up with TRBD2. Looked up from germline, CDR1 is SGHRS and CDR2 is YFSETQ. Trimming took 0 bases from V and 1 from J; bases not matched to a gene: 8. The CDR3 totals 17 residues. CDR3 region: CASSLVPSSGASYEQYF. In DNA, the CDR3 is TGCGCCAGCAGCTTGGTTCCCTCTAGCGGGGCTTCCTACGAGCAGTACTTC. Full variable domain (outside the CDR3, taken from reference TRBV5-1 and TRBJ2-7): KAGVTQTPRYLIKTRGQQVTLSCSPISGHRSVSWYQQTPGQGLQFLFEYFSETQRNKGNFPGRFSGRQFSNSRSEMNVSTLELGDSALYLCASSLVPSSGASYEQYFGPGTRLTVT.

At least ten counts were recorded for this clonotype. CDR3 bases: TGTGCCAGCAGATGGGGCAGGTACACAGATACGCAGTATTTT. It translates to CASRWGRYTDTQYF. The chain combines TRBV5-5 with TRBJ2-3, with D maybe TRBD1 (5 bases). The CDR3 is made up of 14 amino acids. V lost 5 bases and J lost 2, with 12 bases in between. CDR1 SGHKS and CDR2 YYEKEE come from the germline V gene (reference sequence). The full variable domain, in which reference TRBV5-5 and TRBJ2-3 provide the parts outside the CDR3, is DAGVTQSPTHLIKTRGQQVTLRCSPISGHKSVSWYQQVLGQGPQFIFQYYEKEERGRGNFPDRFSARQFPNYSSELNVNALLLGDSALYLCASRWGRYTDTQYFGPGTRLTVL.

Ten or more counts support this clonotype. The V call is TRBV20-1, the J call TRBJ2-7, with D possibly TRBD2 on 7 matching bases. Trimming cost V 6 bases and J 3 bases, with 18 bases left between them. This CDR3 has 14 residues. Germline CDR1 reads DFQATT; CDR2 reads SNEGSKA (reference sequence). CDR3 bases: TGCAGTGCGGCTGGGGGGGGCGGAGACTACGAGCAGTACTTC. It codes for CSAAGGGGDYEQYF.

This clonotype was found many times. The CDR3 sequence: CASSLVIGVSGANVLTF. As DNA, the CDR3 is TGCGCCAGCAGCTTGGTGATCGGTGTCTCTGGGGCCAACGTCCTGACTTTC. The chain combines TRBV5-1 with TRBJ2-6; D unresolved. Germline CDR1 and CDR2: SGHRS and YFSETQ. The CDR3 runs 17 residues. The ends were cut back, 0 bases at V and 0 bases at J, with 10 bases in the middle.

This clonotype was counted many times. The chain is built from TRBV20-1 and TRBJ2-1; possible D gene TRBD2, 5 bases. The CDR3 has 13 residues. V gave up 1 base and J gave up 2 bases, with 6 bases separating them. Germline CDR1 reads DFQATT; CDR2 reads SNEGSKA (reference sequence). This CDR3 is CSARASTYNEQFF. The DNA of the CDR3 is TGCAGTGCTAGAGCTAGCACCTACAATGAGCAGTTCTTC.

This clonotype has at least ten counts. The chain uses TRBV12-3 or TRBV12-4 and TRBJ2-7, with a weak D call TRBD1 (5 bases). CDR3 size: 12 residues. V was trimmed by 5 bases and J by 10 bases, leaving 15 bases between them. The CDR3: CASSPQGSGQYF. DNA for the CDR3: TGTGCCAGCAGTCCCCAGGGTTCTGGACAGTACTTC.

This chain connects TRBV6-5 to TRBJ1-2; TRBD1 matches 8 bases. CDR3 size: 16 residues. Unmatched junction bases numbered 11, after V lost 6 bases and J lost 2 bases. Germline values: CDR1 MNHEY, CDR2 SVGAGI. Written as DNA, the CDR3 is TGTGCCAGCAGATATGACAGGACAGGGAACAACTATGGCTACACCTTC. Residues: CASRYDRTGNNYGYTF.

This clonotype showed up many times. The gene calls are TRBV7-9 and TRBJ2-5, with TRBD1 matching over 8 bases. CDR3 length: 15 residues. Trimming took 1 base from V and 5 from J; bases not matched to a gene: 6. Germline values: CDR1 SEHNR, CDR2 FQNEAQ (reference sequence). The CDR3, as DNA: TGTGCCAGCAGCTTAGGGACAGGGTTTCGGGAGACCCAGTACTTC. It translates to CASSLGTGFRETQYF.

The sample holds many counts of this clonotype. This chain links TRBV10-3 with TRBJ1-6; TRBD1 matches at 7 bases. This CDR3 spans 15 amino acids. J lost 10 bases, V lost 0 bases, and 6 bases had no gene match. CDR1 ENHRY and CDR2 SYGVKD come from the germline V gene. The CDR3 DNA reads TGTGCCATCAGTGAGTCGGAACAGGGGACGTCACCCCTCCACTTT. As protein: CAISESEQGTSPLHF.

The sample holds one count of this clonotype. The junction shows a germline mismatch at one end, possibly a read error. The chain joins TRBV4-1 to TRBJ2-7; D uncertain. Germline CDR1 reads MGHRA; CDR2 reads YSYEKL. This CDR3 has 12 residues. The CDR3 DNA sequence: TGCGCCAGCAGGCAAGATAAGTGGGAGCAGTACTTC. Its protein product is CASRQDKWEQYF.

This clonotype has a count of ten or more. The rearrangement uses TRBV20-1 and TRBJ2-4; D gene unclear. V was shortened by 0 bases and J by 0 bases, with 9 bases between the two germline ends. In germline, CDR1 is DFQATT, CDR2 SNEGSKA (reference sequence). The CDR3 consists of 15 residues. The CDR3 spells CSARDPSLAKNIQYF. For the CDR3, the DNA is TGCAGTGCTAGAGATCCCTCTCTAGCCAAAAACATTCAGTACTTC.

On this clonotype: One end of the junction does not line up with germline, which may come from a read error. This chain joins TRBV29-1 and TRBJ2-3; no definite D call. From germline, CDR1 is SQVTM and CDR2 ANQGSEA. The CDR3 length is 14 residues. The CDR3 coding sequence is TGCAGCGTTGATCCCATCGGTAGCACAGATACACAGTATTTT. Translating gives CSVDPIGSTDTQYF.

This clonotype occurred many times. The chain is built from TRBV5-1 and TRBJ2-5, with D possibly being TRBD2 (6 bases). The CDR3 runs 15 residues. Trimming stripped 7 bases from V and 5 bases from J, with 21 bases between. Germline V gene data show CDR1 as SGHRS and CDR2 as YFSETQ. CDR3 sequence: CASGGFGGARETQYF. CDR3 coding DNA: TGCGCCAGCGGGGGATTCGGGGGAGCGCGGGAGACCCAGTACTTC.

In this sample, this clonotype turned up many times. CDR3 coding DNA: TGTGCCAGCAGCTTGGGTTTCGGTGATGAAGCTTTCTTT. The encoded protein is CASSLGFGDEAFF. The chain combines TRBV7-2 with TRBJ1-1; no reliable D call. Per germline, CDR1 SGHTA and CDR2 FQGNSA. Trimming took 3 bases from V and 7 from J, leaving 12 bases between them. CDR3 length: 13 amino acids.

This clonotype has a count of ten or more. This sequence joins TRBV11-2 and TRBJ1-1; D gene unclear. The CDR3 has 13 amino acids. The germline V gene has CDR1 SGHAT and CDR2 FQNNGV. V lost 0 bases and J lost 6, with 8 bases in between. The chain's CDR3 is CASSLDQYSEAFF. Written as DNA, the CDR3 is TGTGCCAGCAGCTTAGATCAGTACTCTGAAGCTTTCTTT.

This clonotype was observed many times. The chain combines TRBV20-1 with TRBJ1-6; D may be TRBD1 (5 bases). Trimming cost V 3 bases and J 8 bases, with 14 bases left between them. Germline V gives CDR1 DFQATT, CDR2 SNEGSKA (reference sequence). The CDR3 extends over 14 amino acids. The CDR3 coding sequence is TGCAGTGCTAGCGGGCAGGGATCCTATTCACCCCTCCACTTT. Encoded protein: CSASGQGSYSPLHF.

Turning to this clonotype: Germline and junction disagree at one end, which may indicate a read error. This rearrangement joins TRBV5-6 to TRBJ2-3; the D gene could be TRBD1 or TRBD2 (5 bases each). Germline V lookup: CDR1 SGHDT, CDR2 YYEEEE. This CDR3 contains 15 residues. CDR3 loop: CSSTVEQEAGDTQYF. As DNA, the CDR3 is TGTTCCAGCACCGTAGAACAGGAGGCGGGAGATACGCAGTATTTT.